These 18 T cell receptor beta chains share one sample of origin, sequenced in a study of blood T cell repertoires in COVID-19. TCRdb keeps only in-frame clones here, not all; method: immunoSEQ multiplex PCR. The top ten hold roughly a sixth of the sample, which has 160,000 or so clones, roughly nine tenths seen once. Sample: peripheral blood. These receptors all stem from a man in his sixties with active or convalescent COVID-19.

V and J are TRBV6-5 and TRBJ2-1, with no clear D. The CDR3 is 15 residues long. V lost 7 bases, J lost 10 bases, and 23 bases lay in between. Germline assignment: CDR1 MNHEY and CDR2 SVGAGI. CDR3 sequence: CASILPGSEKSEQFF. In DNA form, the CDR3 reads TGTGCCAGCATACTACCTGGGTCCGAAAAATCCGAGCAGTTCTTC.

This clone showed up just once. V usage is TRBV6-1 and J usage is TRBJ1-3, with TRBD1 matching 8 bases. V was pared by 4 bases and J by 4 bases, with 12 bases of the junction left unmatched. This CDR3 spans 17 amino acids. From germline, CDR1 is MNHNS and CDR2 SASEGT. DNA of the CDR3: TGTGCCAGCAGTGTACCGGCCCCAGGGGGCATCGGAAACACCATATATTTT. Its translation: CASSVPAPGGIGNTIYF.

The CDR3 protein is CASSPSTQGGEYF. CDR3 in DNA: TGTGCCAGCTCACCAAGTACTCAGGGGGGTGAGTACTTC. This chain links TRBV18 with TRBJ2-7; TRBD1 is a possible D gene (7 bases). The CDR3 has 13 residues. The germline V and J ends were trimmed by 2 bases and 11 bases, with 16 bases remaining between them. Germline CDR1 KGHSH, CDR2 LQKENI.

V is TRBV5-1 and J is TRBJ2-7, with 7 positions matching TRBD1. The CDR3 is 15 amino acids. V lost 4 bases and J lost 0; bases outside the gene matches: 7. Germline CDR1 and CDR2: SGHRS and YFSETQ. CDR3 residues: CASSPGDSSSYEQYF. The DNA for the CDR3 is TGCGCCAGCAGCCCTGGGGACAGTAGCTCCTACGAGCAGTACTTC.

The table lists this clone with a count of one. The V call is TRBV18, the J call TRBJ2-2, with TRBD2 matching 12 bases. This CDR3 comprises 19 residues. CDR1 is KGHSH and CDR2 is LQKENI in the germline V gene. The V segment lost 4 bases and the J segment 0 bases; nucleotides outside the gene matches: 9. The DNA for the CDR3 is TGTGCCAGCTCACAGTTACTAGCGGGGGGCCTGACGAACACCGGGGAGCTGTTTTTT. This gives the protein CASSQLLAGGLTNTGELFF.

The chain employs TRBV13 and TRBJ2-7, with 10 bases lining up with TRBD1. The germline gives CDR1 PRHDT, CDR2 FYEKMQ (reference sequence). Trimming took 5 bases from V and 6 from J; bases not matched to a gene: 7. The CDR3 consists of 14 residues. For the CDR3, the DNA is TGTGCCAGCAGCAGAAGACAGGGGGCGGGCGAGCAGTACTTC. Its protein is CASSRRQGAGEQYF.

This clone was seen only a few times. The chain couples TRBV19 to TRBJ2-2; perhaps TRBD2 as D (6 bases). From germline, CDR1 is LNHDA and CDR2 SQIVND (reference sequence). This CDR3 has 16 residues. V lost 7 bases and J lost 2, with 17 bases in between. Here the CDR3 DNA reads TGTGCCAGTAAAAAATTGGAGGGTGTCAACACCGGGGAGCTGTTTTTT. Amino acid sequence: CASKKLEGVNTGELFF.

The chain recombines TRBV4-2 with TRBJ1-1, with D unclear. Germline V gene data show CDR1 as LGHNA and CDR2 as YNFKEQ. Trimming took 0 bases from V and 11 from J, leaving 10 bases between them. The CDR3 totals 12 residues. CDR3 sequence reads: CASSQDEVEAFF. The CDR3 DNA sequence: TGTGCCAGCAGCCAAGACGAGGTAGAGGCTTTCTTT.

The chain uses TRBV6-5 and TRBJ2-5, with 10 positions matching TRBD2. J was trimmed by 1 base and V by 5 bases; bases with no gene match: 1. The CDR3 sequence is 14 residues long. Germline CDR1 and CDR2: MNHEY and SVGAGI. DNA for the CDR3: TGTGCCAGCAGTCAGCGGGGGGGCCAAGAGACCCAGTACTTC. Translated, it gives CASSQRGGQETQYF.

V and J are TRBV19 and TRBJ2-3, with D possibly matching TRBD2 (6 bases). The germline CDR1 and CDR2 sequences are LNHDA and SQIVND (reference sequence). V lost 5 bases, J lost 1 base, and 16 bases lay in between. The CDR3 has 16 residues. Written as DNA, the CDR3 is TGTGCCAGTAGTCCCCCCCCGGGGGAGGGCACAGATACGCAGTATTTT. Encoded protein: CASSPPPGEGTDTQYF.

The chain links TRBV5-4 to TRBJ2-3; possibly TRBD2 for D (6 bases). Trimming cost V 0 bases and J 1 base, with 12 bases left between them. Germline assignment: CDR1 SGHNT and CDR2 YYREEE (reference sequence). This CDR3 region has 16 residues. The CDR3 DNA follows: TGTGCCAGCAGCTTGGGGAGGGGTGTGGGCACAGATACGCAGTATTTT. Amino acids: CASSLGRGVGTDTQYF. Combining the CDR3 with reference TRBV5-4 and TRBJ2-3 gives the whole variable domain ETGVTQSPTHLIKTRGQQVTLRCSSQSGHNTVSWYQQALGQGPQFIFQYYREEENGRGNFPPRFSGLQFPNYSSELNVNALELDDSALYLCASSLGRGVGTDTQYFGPGTRLTVL.

The chain joins TRBV29-1 to TRBJ1-1; the match to TRBD1 covers 8 bases. Trimming cost V 7 bases and J 1 base; bases outside gene matches: 2. The CDR3 is 12 residues long. Germline CDR1 and CDR2: SQVTM and ANQGSEA. The CDR3 loop reads CSAGTGNTEAFF. The CDR3 region has the DNA TGCAGCGCAGGGACAGGGAACACTGAAGCTTTCTTT.

This chain connects TRBV18 to TRBJ1-6; 9 nucleotides agree with TRBD1. The CDR3 is made up of 15 amino acids. The germline V gene encodes CDR1 KGHSH and CDR2 LQKENI. Germline trimming cut 3 bases from V and 8 bases from J; bases unmatched to any gene: 5. The CDR3 loop reads CASSPGQGMDSPLHF. The CDR3 DNA is TGTGCCAGCTCACCTGGACAGGGGATGGATTCACCCCTCCACTTT.

This rearrangement joins TRBV6-5 to TRBJ1-4; D is unclear. V dropped 6 bases and J dropped 1 base, with 12 bases sitting between them. CDR3 size: 15 residues. Germline V gene sequence: CDR1 MNHEY, CDR2 SVGAGI. CDR3 DNA sequence: TGTGCCAGCAGCCGAACCGCAGGAACTAATGAAAAACTGTTTTTT. Protein product: CASSRTAGTNEKLFF.

The chain recombines TRBV10-1 with TRBJ1-1, with a possible D match to TRBD1 (6 bases). This CDR3 spans 14 amino acids. Deletions cut 8 bases from V and 1 base from J, with 14 bases between. Looked up from germline, CDR1 is WNHNN and CDR2 is SYGVQD (reference sequence). Written as DNA, the CDR3 is TGCGCCAGCGGAAGCGGGACATCGAACACTGAAGCTTTCTTT. This translates into CASGSGTSNTEAFF.

The genes are TRBV5-1 and TRBJ1-2; TRBD1 matches at 10 bases. Germline lookup yields CDR1 SGHRS and CDR2 YFSETQ. The CDR3 runs 15 residues. J was trimmed by 4 bases and V by 4 bases; bases with no gene match: 7. CDR3 coding DNA: TGCGCCAGCAGCCCGACGACAGGGGGCGGCTATGGCTACACCTTC. Protein product: CASSPTTGGGYGYTF.

The chain employs TRBV25-1 and TRBJ2-7; 7 bases are shared with TRBD2. The junction had 4 bases not matched to a gene; V was cut back by 4 bases and J by 1 base. Germline V lookup: CDR1 MGHDK, CDR2 SYGVNS. CDR3 length: 14 residues. CDR3 sequence (DNA): TGTGCCAGCAGTGGAGCGGGGACTTCCTACGAGCAGTACTTC. Encoded protein: CASSGAGTSYEQYF.

The chain couples TRBV18 to TRBJ1-1; 7 nucleotides agree with TRBD1. The CDR3 covers 15 residues. J gave up 3 bases and V 3 bases, and 7 bases lay outside the gene matches. Germline CDR1 reads KGHSH; CDR2 reads LQKENI. The CDR3 loop is CASSPRQGDDTEAFF. Written as DNA, the CDR3 is TGTGCCAGCTCACCGAGGCAGGGGGATGACACTGAAGCTTTCTTT.